These T cell receptor beta chains were read from a single sample in a study of CD8 T cells in Susac syndrome. One entry per CDR3 protein results from TCRdb running MiXCR on the immunoSEQ multiplex PCR reads. The data show around 170,000 distinct CDR3 sequences, roughly 95% seen once. What was sequenced was CD4+ T cells from PBMCs. These receptors were obtained from a human donor with Susac syndrome. Both conserved end residues are part of each CDR3. D genes are given only for firm matches. A row's size may be missing; if present it is once, few, many or a size class.

J gene: TRBJ2-2; D gene: NA; V gene: TRBV29-1; clone size: NA; CDR3 protein: CSGEVGGELFF; CDR3 DNA: TGCAGCGGAGAGGTGGGGGGGGAGCTGTTTTTT
J gene: TRBJ2-7; D gene: TRBD1; V gene: TRBV30; clone size: once; CDR3 protein: CAWSVRRTGGYDEQYF; CDR3 DNA: TGTGCCTGGAGTGTACGCAGGACAGGGGGGTATGACGAGCAGTACTTC
J gene: TRBJ1-6; D gene: NA; V gene: TRBV12-3/TRBV12-4; clone size: NA; CDR3 protein: CASSLGREVNSPLHF; CDR3 DNA: TGTGCCAGCAGTTTGGGAAGGGAGGTGAATTCACCCCTCCACTTT
J gene: TRBJ1-2; D gene: NA; V gene: TRBV20-1; clone size: NA; CDR3 protein: CSATDGAENRGYTF; CDR3 DNA: TGCAGTGCTACCGATGGGGCAGAAAATCGGGGCTACACCTTC
J gene: TRBJ1-2; D gene: TRBD1; V gene: TRBV3-1; clone size: NA; CDR3 protein: CASRSSGTGGDYGYTF; CDR3 DNA: TGTGCCAGCAGGTCGTCCGGGACAGGGGGGGACTATGGCTACACCTTC
J gene: TRBJ1-2; D gene: NA; V gene: TRBV2; clone size: NA; CDR3 protein: CASSEFPGRGYGYTF; CDR3 DNA: TGTGCCAGCAGTGAATTTCCGGGGCGGGGGTATGGCTACACCTTC
J gene: TRBJ2-7; D gene: NA; V gene: TRBV7-9; clone size: NA; CDR3 protein: CASSQGRLDSYEQYF; CDR3 DNA: TGTGCCAGCAGCCAAGGGAGGCTGGACTCCTACGAGCAGTACTTC
J gene: TRBJ2-3; D gene: TRBD1; V gene: TRBV29-1; clone size: NA; CDR3 protein: CSVARTGVDTQYF; CDR3 DNA: TGCAGCGTTGCCCGGACAGGGGTGGATACGCAGTATTTT
J gene: TRBJ1-2; D gene: NA; V gene: TRBV9; clone size: NA; CDR3 protein: CASSVDPGTVYGYTF; CDR3 DNA: TGTGCCAGCAGCGTAGATCCCGGGACCGTATATGGCTACACCTTC
J gene: TRBJ1-4; D gene: NA; V gene: TRBV5-1; clone size: NA; CDR3 protein: CASSSDRGGNEKLFF; CDR3 DNA: TGCGCCAGCAGCTCGGACCGTGGGGGGAATGAAAAACTGTTTTTT
J gene: TRBJ1-1; D gene: NA; V gene: TRBV12-3/TRBV12-4; clone size: NA; CDR3 protein: CASSPPRNTEAFF; CDR3 DNA: TGTGCCAGCAGTCCACCCCGTAACACTGAAGCTTTCTTT
J gene: TRBJ1-1; D gene: NA; V gene: TRBV7-2; clone size: NA; CDR3 protein: CASSFLGVEAFF; CDR3 DNA: TGTGCCAGCAGCTTTTTGGGAGTTGAAGCTTTCTTT
J gene: TRBJ2-3; D gene: NA; V gene: TRBV19; clone size: NA; CDR3 protein: CASRDTGSTDTQYF; CDR3 DNA: TGTGCCAGTAGGGACACTGGTAGTACAGATACGCAGTATTTT
J gene: TRBJ1-2; D gene: NA; V gene: TRBV29-1; clone size: NA; CDR3 protein: CSVEDKNGYTF; CDR3 DNA: TGCAGCGTTGAAGATAAGAATGGCTACACCTTC
J gene: TRBJ2-7; D gene: NA; V gene: TRBV20-1; clone size: NA; CDR3 protein: CSARRTTSSYEQYF; CDR3 DNA: TGCAGTGCTCGCAGGACCACAAGCTCCTACGAGCAGTACTTC
J gene: TRBJ2-1; D gene: NA; V gene: TRBV30; clone size: once; CDR3 protein: CAWSVVGNEQFF; CDR3 DNA: TGTGCCTGGAGTGTAGTCGGCAATGAGCAGTTCTTC
J gene: TRBJ2-2; D gene: NA; V gene: TRBV19; clone size: NA; CDR3 protein: CASSISGSTGELFF; CDR3 DNA: TGTGCCAGTAGTATCTCGGGGAGCACCGGGGAGCTGTTTTTT
J gene: TRBJ2-1; D gene: TRBD1; V gene: TRBV30; clone size: NA; CDR3 protein: CAWSGRTGEQFF; CDR3 DNA: TGTGCCTGGAGTGGCCGGACAGGAGAGCAGTTCTTC
J gene: TRBJ1-1; D gene: NA; V gene: TRBV6-5; clone size: NA; CDR3 protein: CASTSDRNIEAFF; CDR3 DNA: TGTGCCAGCACTTCCGACAGAAATATTGAAGCTTTCTTT
J gene: TRBJ1-2; D gene: NA; V gene: TRBV28; clone size: NA; CDR3 protein: CASSLDGGTYGYTF; CDR3 DNA: TGTGCCAGCAGTCTAGACGGCGGAACGTATGGCTACACCTTC
J gene: TRBJ1-5; D gene: TRBD1; V gene: TRBV30; clone size: NA; CDR3 protein: CAFGTGYQPQHF; CDR3 DNA: TGTGCCTTCGGGACAGGCTATCAGCCCCAGCATTTT
J gene: TRBJ2-5; D gene: TRBD2; V gene: TRBV20-1; clone size: NA; CDR3 protein: CSVSGGETQYF; CDR3 DNA: TGCAGTGTCAGCGGGGGGGAGACCCAGTACTTC
J gene: TRBJ2-4; D gene: TRBD1; V gene: TRBV5-1; clone size: NA; CDR3 protein: CARRQGLAKNIQYF; CDR3 DNA: TGCGCCAGGAGACAGGGGTTAGCCAAAAACATTCAGTACTTC
J gene: TRBJ1-5; D gene: NA; V gene: TRBV2; clone size: NA; CDR3 protein: CASSDSGYQNQPQHF; CDR3 DNA: TGTGCCAGCAGTGACTCAGGGTATCAAAATCAGCCCCAGCATTTT
J gene: TRBJ2-1; D gene: TRBD2; V gene: TRBV7-2; clone size: once; CDR3 protein: CASNPTSAAFFNEQFF; CDR3 DNA: TGTGCCAGCAACCCGACTAGCGCGGCCTTTTTCAATGAGCAGTTCTTC
J gene: TRBJ2-1; D gene: NA; V gene: TRBV12-3/TRBV12-4; clone size: NA; CDR3 protein: CASRQSAGYEQFF; CDR3 DNA: TGTGCCAGCAGGCAGAGTGCAGGCTATGAGCAGTTCTTC
J gene: TRBJ2-7; D gene: TRBD1; V gene: TRBV29-1; clone size: NA; CDR3 protein: CSVVGGGQGYEQYF; CDR3 DNA: TGCAGCGTTGTAGGGGGGGGACAGGGCTACGAGCAGTACTTC
J gene: TRBJ2-5; D gene: NA; V gene: TRBV6-5; clone size: NA; CDR3 protein: CASSPASETQYF; CDR3 DNA: TGTGCCAGCAGTCCGGCCTCTGAGACCCAGTACTTC
J gene: TRBJ1-2; D gene: NA; V gene: TRBV5-1; clone size: NA; CDR3 protein: CASSLDPRVRVGYTF; CDR3 DNA: TGCGCCAGCAGCTTGGACCCCAGGGTGCGGGTTGGCTACACCTTC
J gene: TRBJ2-2; D gene: NA; V gene: TRBV9; clone size: NA; CDR3 protein: CASSVWQFTGELFF; CDR3 DNA: TGTGCCAGCAGCGTGTGGCAGTTCACCGGGGAGCTGTTTTTT
J gene: TRBJ1-6; D gene: TRBD1; V gene: TRBV4-1; clone size: NA; CDR3 protein: CASSQAQGANNSPLHF; CDR3 DNA: TGCGCCAGCAGCCAGGCGCAGGGGGCAAATAATTCACCCCTCCACTTT
J gene: TRBJ1-2; D gene: NA; V gene: TRBV19; clone size: NA; CDR3 protein: CASTPRWEEDYYGYTF; CDR3 DNA: TGTGCCAGTACCCCCCGTTGGGAGGAAGATTACTATGGCTACACCTTC
J gene: TRBJ1-1; D gene: TRBD1; V gene: TRBV2; clone size: few; CDR3 protein: CASSVDRVNTEAFF; CDR3 DNA: TGTGCCAGCAGTGTAGACAGGGTGAACACTGAAGCTTTCTTT
J gene: TRBJ1-2; D gene: TRBD1; V gene: TRBV18; clone size: NA; CDR3 protein: CASSRGQDYGYTF; CDR3 DNA: TGTGCCAGCTCAAGGGGACAGGACTATGGCTACACCTTC
J gene: TRBJ1-2; D gene: NA; V gene: TRBV30; clone size: NA; CDR3 protein: CAWSPTPGTVYGYTF; CDR3 DNA: TGTGCCTGGAGCCCTACACCCGGGACGGTCTATGGCTACACCTTC
J gene: TRBJ2-7; D gene: NA; V gene: TRBV6-5; clone size: NA; CDR3 protein: CASSYSSRDSISYEQYF; CDR3 DNA: TGTGCCAGCAGTTACTCGAGTAGAGACTCAATAAGCTACGAGCAGTACTTC
J gene: TRBJ2-1; D gene: TRBD2; V gene: TRBV6-6; clone size: once; CDR3 protein: CASSSILAGGYNEQFF; CDR3 DNA: TGTGCCAGCAGTTCCATACTAGCGGGGGGCTACAATGAGCAGTTCTTC
J gene: TRBJ2-7; D gene: NA; V gene: TRBV20-1; clone size: NA; CDR3 protein: CSARYTQGYEQYF; CDR3 DNA: TGCAGTGCCAGGTATACCCAGGGTTACGAGCAGTACTTC
J gene: TRBJ1-5; D gene: TRBD1; V gene: TRBV4-3; clone size: once; CDR3 protein: CASSPGTAYSNQPQHF; CDR3 DNA: TGCGCCAGCAGCCCGGGGACAGCATATAGCAATCAGCCCCAGCATTTT
J gene: TRBJ1-1; D gene: NA; V gene: TRBV27; clone size: once; CDR3 protein: CASSFSPNTEAFF; CDR3 DNA: TGTGCCAGCAGTTTTAGTCCGAACACTGAAGCTTTCTTT
J gene: TRBJ2-2; D gene: NA; V gene: TRBV15; clone size: NA; CDR3 protein: CATSILGASVWDTGELFF; CDR3 DNA: TGTGCCACCAGCATACTAGGGGCTTCGGTTTGGGACACCGGGGAGCTGTTTTTT
J gene: TRBJ1-6; D gene: NA; V gene: TRBV14; clone size: NA; CDR3 protein: CASSQDRGLNSPLHF; CDR3 DNA: TGTGCCAGCAGCCAAGACCGGGGCCTTAATTCACCCCTCCACTTT
J gene: TRBJ2-7; D gene: TRBD1; V gene: TRBV29-1; clone size: NA; CDR3 protein: CSTCRDSYPYEQYF; CDR3 DNA: TGCAGCACTTGTCGGGACAGCTACCCCTACGAGCAGTACTTC